The present TCR beta chain was sequenced within a study of cytomegalovirus exposure and HLA in healthy donors. Study-wide findings and caveats: Judged likely to be a sequencing artifact was a cluster of highly shared sequence variants.

PCR involved 60 Vbeta and 13 Jbeta primers. Profiling relied on immunoSEQ multiplex PCR, and the TCRdb table lists in-frame clones only, not all of them. The sample includes roughly 170,000 clones, over 65% of them seen just once. To note about this clone: The antigen is unknown. The identical CDR3 is also encoded by other nucleotide sequences in the sample.

Material for sequencing was PBMCs. The sequence was obtained from a woman in her 30s in good health and CMV-seropositive.

CDR3 loop: CASSLAGGGTEAFF. The CDR3 DNA reads TGTGCCAGCAGCTTAGCGGGGGGAGGCACTGAAGCTTTCTTT. This chain links TRBV11-2 with TRBJ1-1; tentative D call: TRBD1 (5 bases). The CDR3 consists of 14 residues. The V gene lost 1 base and the J gene lost 4 bases, with 10 bases spanning the gap. CDR1 and CDR2 from the germline V gene are SGHAT and FQNNGV.